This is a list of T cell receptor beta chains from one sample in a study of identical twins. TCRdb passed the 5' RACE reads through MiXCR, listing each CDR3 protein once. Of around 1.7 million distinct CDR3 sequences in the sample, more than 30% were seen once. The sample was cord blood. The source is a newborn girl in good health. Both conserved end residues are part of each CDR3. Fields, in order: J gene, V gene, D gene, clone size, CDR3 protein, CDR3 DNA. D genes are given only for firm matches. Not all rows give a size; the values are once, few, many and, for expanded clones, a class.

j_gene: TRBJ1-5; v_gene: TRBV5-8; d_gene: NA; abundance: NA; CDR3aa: CASSFARQINQPQHF; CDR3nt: TGTGCCAGCAGCTTCGCCCGACAGATCAATCAGCCCCAGCATTTT
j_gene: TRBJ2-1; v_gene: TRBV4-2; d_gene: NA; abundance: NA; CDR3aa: CASSQSPYGQFF; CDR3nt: TGTGCCAGCAGCCAAAGTCCCTACGGGCAGTTCTTC
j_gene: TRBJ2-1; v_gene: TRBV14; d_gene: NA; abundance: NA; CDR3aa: CASSFTRGVYNEQFF; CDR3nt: TGTGCCAGCAGCTTCACTAGAGGGGTCTACAATGAGCAGTTCTTC
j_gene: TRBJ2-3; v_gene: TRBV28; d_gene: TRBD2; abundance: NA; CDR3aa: CASKSLAGRGDTQYF; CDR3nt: TGTGCCAGCAAATCACTAGCGGGAAGGGGAGATACGCAGTATTTT
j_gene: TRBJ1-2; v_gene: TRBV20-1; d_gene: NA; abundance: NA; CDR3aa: CSARQGTYTF; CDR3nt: TGCAGTGCTAGACAGGGGACCTACACCTTC
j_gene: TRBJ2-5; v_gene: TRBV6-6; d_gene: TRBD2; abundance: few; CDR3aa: CASIPYSGGKETQYF; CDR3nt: TGTGCCAGCATTCCATATAGCGGGGGGAAAGAGACCCAGTACTTC
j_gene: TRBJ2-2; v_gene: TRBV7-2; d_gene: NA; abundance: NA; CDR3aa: CASSLGPWGTGELFF; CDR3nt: TGTGCCAGCAGCTTAGGGCCCTGGGGCACCGGGGAGCTGTTTTTT
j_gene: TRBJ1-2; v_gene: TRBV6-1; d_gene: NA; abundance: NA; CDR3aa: CASSEEVFDGYTF; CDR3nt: TGTGCCAGCAGTGAAGAGGTATTCGATGGCTACACCTTC
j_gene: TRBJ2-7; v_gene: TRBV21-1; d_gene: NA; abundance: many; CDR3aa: CASIPDREYEQYF; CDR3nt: TGTGCCAGCATCCCGGACAGGGAGTACGAGCAGTACTTC
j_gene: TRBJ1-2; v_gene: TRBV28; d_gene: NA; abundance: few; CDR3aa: CASSRTGHPNYGYTF; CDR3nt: TGTGCCAGCAGTCGCACGGGACACCCTAACTATGGCTACACCTTC
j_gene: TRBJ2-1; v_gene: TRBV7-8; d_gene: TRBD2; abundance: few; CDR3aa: CASSRFTSGRGNEQFF; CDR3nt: TGTGCCAGCAGCCGCTTTACTAGCGGGAGGGGCAATGAGCAGTTCTTC
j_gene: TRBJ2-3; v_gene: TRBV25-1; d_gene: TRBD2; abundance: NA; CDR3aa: CASRTLAGGADTQYF; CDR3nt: TGTGCCAGCAGAACGCTAGCGGGAGGGGCAGATACGCAGTATTTT
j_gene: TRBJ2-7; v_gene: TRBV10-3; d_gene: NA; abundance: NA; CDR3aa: CAISDGGSSYNEQYF; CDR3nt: TGTGCCATCAGTGATGGGGGGAGCTCCTACAATGAGCAGTACTTC
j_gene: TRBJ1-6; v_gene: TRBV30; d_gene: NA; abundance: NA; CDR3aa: CAWTKTGPYNSPLHF; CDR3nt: TGTGCCTGGACCAAGACAGGCCCCTATAATTCACCCCTCCACTTT
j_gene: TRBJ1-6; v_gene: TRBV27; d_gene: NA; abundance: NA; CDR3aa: CASRWLWDGNSPLHF; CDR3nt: TGTGCCAGCAGATGGCTCTGGGACGGAAATTCACCCCTCCACTTT
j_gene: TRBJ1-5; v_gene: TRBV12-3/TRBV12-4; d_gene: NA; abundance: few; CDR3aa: CASSGIDSNQPQHF; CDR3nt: TGTGCCAGCAGTGGTATCGATAGCAATCAGCCCCAGCATTTT
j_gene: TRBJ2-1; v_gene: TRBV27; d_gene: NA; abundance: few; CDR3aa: CASTSGFNEQFF; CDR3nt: TGTGCCAGCACCTCCGGGTTCAATGAGCAGTTCTTC
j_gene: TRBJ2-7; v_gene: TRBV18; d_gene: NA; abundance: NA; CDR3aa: CASSRLGYNEQYF; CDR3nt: TGTGCCAGCTCACGACTTGGGTACAATGAGCAGTACTTC
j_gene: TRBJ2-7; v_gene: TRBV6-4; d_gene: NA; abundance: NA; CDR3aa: CASKVDSSYNEQYF; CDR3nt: TGTGCCAGCAAAGTCGACAGCTCCTACAATGAGCAGTACTTC
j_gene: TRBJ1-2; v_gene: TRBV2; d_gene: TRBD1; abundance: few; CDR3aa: CASSDKTGGDYGYTF; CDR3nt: TGTGCCAGCAGTGATAAAACAGGGGGGGACTATGGCTACACCTTC
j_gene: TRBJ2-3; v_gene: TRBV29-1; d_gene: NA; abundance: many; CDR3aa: CSVEKDNTDTQYF; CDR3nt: TGCAGCGTTGAAAAAGACAACACAGATACGCAGTATTTT
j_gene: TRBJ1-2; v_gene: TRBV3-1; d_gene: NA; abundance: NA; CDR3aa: CASSQVPHGYTF; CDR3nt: TGTGCCAGCAGCCAAGTCCCGCATGGCTACACCTTC
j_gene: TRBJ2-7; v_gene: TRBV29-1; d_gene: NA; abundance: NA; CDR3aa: CSVEGSGIREQYF; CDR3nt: TGCAGCGTTGAAGGCTCCGGAATCCGCGAGCAGTACTTC
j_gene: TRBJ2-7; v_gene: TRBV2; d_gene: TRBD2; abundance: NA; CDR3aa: CASRSSGRYQYF; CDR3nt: TGTGCCAGCAGATCTAGCGGGAGGTATCAGTACTTC
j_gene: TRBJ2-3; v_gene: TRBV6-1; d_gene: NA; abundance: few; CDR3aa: CATNLRLTSTDTQYF; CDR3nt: TGTGCCACCAATCTCCGGCTAACTAGCACAGATACGCAGTATTTT
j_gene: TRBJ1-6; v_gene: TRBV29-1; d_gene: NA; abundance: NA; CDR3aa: CSVRGRGNSPLHF; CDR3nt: TGCAGCGTTAGGGGACGGGGTAATTCACCCCTCCACTTT
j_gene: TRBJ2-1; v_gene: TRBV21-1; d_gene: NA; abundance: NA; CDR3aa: CASSDLDRSPYNEQFF; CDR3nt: TGTGCCAGCAGCGATCTCGACAGGAGTCCCTACAATGAGCAGTTCTTC
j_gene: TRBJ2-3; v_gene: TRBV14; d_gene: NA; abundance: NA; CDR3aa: CASSQDPGAHTDTQYF; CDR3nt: TGTGCCAGCAGCCAAGATCCGGGGGCACACACAGATACGCAGTATTTT
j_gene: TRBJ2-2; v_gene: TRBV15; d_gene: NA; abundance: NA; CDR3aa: CATSRFTNTGELFF; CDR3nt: TGTGCCACCAGCAGATTTACGAACACCGGGGAGCTGTTTTTT
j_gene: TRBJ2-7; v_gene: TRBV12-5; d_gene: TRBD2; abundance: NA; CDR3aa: CASGFAGGNEQYF; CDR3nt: TGTGCTAGTGGTTTCGCGGGAGGCAATGAGCAGTACTTC
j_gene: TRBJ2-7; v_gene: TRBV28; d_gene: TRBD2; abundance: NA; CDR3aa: CASSHSGTTYEQYF; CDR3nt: TGTGCCAGCAGTCATTCCGGGACTACCTACGAGCAGTACTTC
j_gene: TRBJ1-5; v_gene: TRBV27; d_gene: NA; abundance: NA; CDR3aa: CASSLQGLGSNQPQHF; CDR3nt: TGTGCCAGCAGTTTGCAGGGGCTCGGAAGCAATCAGCCCCAGCATTTT
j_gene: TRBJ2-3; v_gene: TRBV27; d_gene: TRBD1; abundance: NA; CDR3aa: CASSSQDRATDTQYF; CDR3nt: TGTGCCAGCAGCTCTCAAGACAGGGCCACAGATACGCAGTATTTT
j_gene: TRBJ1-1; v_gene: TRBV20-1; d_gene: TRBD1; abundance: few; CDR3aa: CSAKQGANTEAFF; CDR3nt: TGCAGTGCTAAACAGGGGGCGAACACTGAAGCTTTCTTT
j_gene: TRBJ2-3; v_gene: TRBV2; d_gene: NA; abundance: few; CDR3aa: CASSEVGGGPDTQYF; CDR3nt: TGTGCCAGCAGTGAAGTTGGGGGAGGCCCAGATACGCAGTATTTT
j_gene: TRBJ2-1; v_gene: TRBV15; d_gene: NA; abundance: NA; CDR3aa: CATSSDHSGRYNEQFF; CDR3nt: TGTGCCACCAGCAGTGACCATTCGGGGCGTTACAATGAGCAGTTCTTC
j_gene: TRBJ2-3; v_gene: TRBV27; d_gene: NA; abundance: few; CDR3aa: CASSHKMGRPRKGADTQYF; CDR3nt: TGTGCCAGCAGCCATAAGATGGGACGGCCCAGAAAAGGCGCAGATACGCAGTATTTT
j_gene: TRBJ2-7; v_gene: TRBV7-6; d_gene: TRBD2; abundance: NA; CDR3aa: CASSLGSGGSYNEQYF; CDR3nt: TGTGCCAGCAGCTTAGGCAGCGGGGGGTCCTACAATGAGCAGTACTTC
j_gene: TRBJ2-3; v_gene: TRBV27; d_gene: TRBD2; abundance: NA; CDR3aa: CASSTGTSLADTQYF; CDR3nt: TGTGCCAGCTCGACCGGGACTAGCCTCGCAGATACGCAGTATTTT